One and the same sample provided the 15 T cell receptor beta chains below, sequenced in a study of shared clonotypes between healthy human individuals. Here immunoSEQ multiplex PCR was the method, and the copy in TCRdb shows in-frame clones only, minus some. Of over 1.4 million clones listed, over 95% are singletons. Source material: naive CD4+ T cells sorted from blood. Subset indicated: CD45RA+ positively selected. The receptor set was obtained from a man under 40 in good health.

This chain connects TRBV5-8 to TRBJ1-4; 9 bases line up with TRBD1. The germline CDR1 and CDR2 sequences are SGHTS and YDEGEE. V trimming: 3 bases; J trimming: 5 bases; junction bases outside the gene matches: 5. The CDR3 runs to 15 residues. The CDR3 sequence is CASSSGTGRNEKLFF. Written as DNA, the CDR3 is TGTGCCAGCAGCTCGGGGACAGGGAGGAATGAAAAACTGTTTTTT.

For the CDR3, the DNA is TGTGCCAGCAGCGTCGGGAAGGCTGGCTACACCTTC. It encodes CASSVGKAGYTF. V and J are TRBV9 and TRBJ1-2; D is ambiguous. CDR3 size: 12 residues. In germline, CDR1 is SGDLS, CDR2 YYNGEE. Trimming took 2 bases from V and 7 from J, leaving 9 bases between them.

The rearrangement joins TRBV5-4 to TRBJ2-1, with no clear D. V lost 1 base and J lost 6, with 8 bases in between. CDR3 size: 13 residues. Germline V gene lookup returns CDR1 SGHNT and CDR2 YYREEE (reference sequence). This chain's CDR3 is CASSLKIANEQFF. The CDR3 DNA reads as TGTGCCAGCAGCTTGAAAATAGCCAATGAGCAGTTCTTC.

The chain combines TRBV7-8 with TRBJ2-7, with TRBD1 identical over 10 bases. There are 17 residues in the CDR3. The V and J ends lost 4 bases and 2 bases, in that order; junction bases with no gene match: 11. Germline CDR1 is SGHVS and CDR2 is FQNEAQ. The CDR3 is CASSWARDRGPAYEQYF. The CDR3 nucleotides are TGTGCCAGCAGCTGGGCACGGGACAGGGGTCCCGCCTACGAGCAGTACTTC.

DNA for the CDR3: TGTGCCAGCAGCTCCAGCGGGAAAGGGGAGACCCAGTACTTC. Translating it yields CASSSSGKGETQYF. This chain uses TRBV9 with TRBJ2-5; 7 positions agree with TRBD2. CDR1 is SGDLS and CDR2 is YYNGEE in the germline V gene. The V segment lost 4 bases and the J segment 5 bases; nucleotides outside the gene matches: 8. The CDR3 is made up of 14 amino acids.

The J gene is TRBJ2-3, the V gene TRBV27; 7 bases agree with TRBD1. Trimming removed 5 bases from V and 3 bases from J; junction bases left unmatched: 17. Germline CDR1 and CDR2: MNHEY and SMNVEV (reference sequence). This CDR3 is 18 amino acids long. This chain's CDR3 is CASSPRPSRQGRTDTQYF. The CDR3, as DNA: TGTGCCAGCAGTCCCCGCCCCAGTCGACAGGGTAGGACAGATACGCAGTATTTT.

The V and J genes are TRBV7-2 and TRBJ2-7; a possible D gene is TRBD1 (6 bases). CDR3 size: 14 residues. The ends were cut back, 2 bases at V and 5 bases at J, with 13 bases in the middle. Germline V gives CDR1 SGHTA, CDR2 FQGNSA. The CDR3: CASSLHQQGHEQYF. As DNA, the CDR3 is TGTGCCAGCAGCTTACACCAACAGGGCCACGAGCAGTACTTC.

The V gene is TRBV20-1, the J gene TRBJ2-1; no clear D. Deletions cut 5 bases from V and 13 bases from J, with 12 bases between. Germline-derived CDR1 and CDR2 are DFQATT and SNEGSKA (reference sequence). The CDR3 consists of 10 residues. The CDR3: CSAYDSLQFF. The CDR3 bases are TGCAGTGCTTATGACTCACTCCAGTTCTTC.

In regard to this clone: Additional DNA sequences in this sample encode the identical CDR3. The chain combines TRBV29-1 with TRBJ1-1; D is perhaps TRBD1 (5 bases). Deletions cut 6 bases from V and 0 bases from J, with 11 bases between. CDR1 SQVTM and CDR2 ANQGSEA come from the germline V gene. This CDR3 has 13 amino acids. CDR3 residues: CSVAGRMNTEAFF. CDR3 DNA sequence: TGCAGCGTAGCGGGACGGATGAACACTGAAGCTTTCTTT.

The chain employs TRBV27 and TRBJ1-1; TRBD1 matches 7 bases. The V and J ends lost 0 bases and 0 bases, in that order; junction bases with no gene match: 1. Germline assignment: CDR1 MNHEY and CDR2 SMNVEV (reference sequence). The CDR3 is made up of 15 amino acids. The CDR3 DNA is TGTGCCAGCAGTTTATCCACAGGGGTGAACACTGAAGCTTTCTTT. Amino acids: CASSLSTGVNTEAFF.

This chain joins TRBV5-4 and TRBJ1-4, with unresolved D. Germline V lookup: CDR1 SGHNT, CDR2 YYREEE (reference sequence). V was cut by 0 bases and J by 5 bases, with 26 bases left in between. There are 20 residues in the CDR3. CDR3 sequence: CASSLAPGGFLGPENEKLFF. The CDR3 bases are TGTGCCAGCAGCTTGGCCCCTGGCGGGTTCTTGGGTCCGGAGAATGAAAAACTGTTTTTT. Complete variable domain (other parts from reference TRBV5-4 and TRBJ1-4): ETGVTQSPTHLIKTRGQQVTLRCSSQSGHNTVSWYQQALGQGPQFIFQYYREEENGRGNFPPRFSGLQFPNYSSELNVNALELDDSALYLCASSLAPGGFLGPENEKLFFGSGTQLSVL.

The chain links TRBV7-3 to TRBJ2-5; D is possibly TRBD2 (5 bases). The CDR3 length is 13 residues. Germline V gene sequence: CDR1 SGHTA, CDR2 FQGTGA. V shed 5 bases and J shed 4 bases, with 11 bases lying between them. CDR3 region: CASSPGGPETQYF. The CDR3 DNA sequence: TGTGCCAGCAGCCCCGGAGGACCAGAGACCCAGTACTTC.

The chain couples TRBV5-5 to TRBJ1-2; TRBD1 aligns across 8 bases. Looked up from germline, CDR1 is SGHKS and CDR2 is YYEKEE (reference sequence). The CDR3 runs to 15 residues. V shed 4 bases and J 5 bases; nucleotides not matched to a gene: 10. CDR3 coding DNA: TGTGCCAGCAGCACCAGACAGGGGCCGAGGTATGGCTACACCTTC. This translates into CASSTRQGPRYGYTF.

This rearrangement joins TRBV5-1 to TRBJ2-5; D perhaps matches TRBD1 (5 bases). The germline V gene encodes CDR1 SGHRS and CDR2 YFSETQ. The V and J ends lost 0 bases and 5 bases respectively, with 11 bases between them. The CDR3 consists of 14 residues. The CDR3: CASSLGAGRETQYF. The DNA of the CDR3 is TGCGCCAGCAGCTTGGGGGCAGGGCGCGAGACCCAGTACTTC.

The chain joins TRBV28 to TRBJ2-1; 9 bases line up with TRBD2. This CDR3 is built from 14 residues. V lost 3 bases, J lost 7 bases, and 4 bases stayed unmatched. Germline V lookup: CDR1 MDHEN, CDR2 SYDVKM. This CDR3 is CASSFSGRKNEQFF. The CDR3 DNA follows: TGTGCCAGCAGTTTTAGCGGGAGAAAGAATGAGCAGTTCTTC. The full variable domain, its missing parts supplied by reference TRBV28 and TRBJ2-1, is DVKVTQSSRYLVKRTGEKVFLECVQDMDHENMFWYRQDPGLGLRLIYFSYDVKMKEKGDIPEGYSVSREKKERFSLILESASTNQTSMYLCASSFSGRKNEQFFGPGTRLTVL.